This T cell receptor (beta chain) was documented in a study of human T cells and chemical hapten exposure. The study extracted total RNA from unfractionated whole blood. MiXCR, run by TCRdb on the 5' RACE reads, gives a single entry per CDR3 protein. The sample records about 140,000 distinct CDR3 sequences, about 4.3% being singletons. Study outcomes and limitations: DPC sensitization left the count of TCRs above 1 in 1000 unchanged.

Germline CDR1 reads SQVTM; CDR2 reads ANQGSEA. CDR3 length equals 12 residues. V was clipped by 4 bases and J by 5 bases, with 11 bases between them. This clonotype has at least ten counts. The antigen remains unidentified. The clonotype originates from a female donor in good health. This chain connects TRBV29-1 to TRBJ1-1; D might be TRBD1 (6 bases). Written as DNA, the CDR3 is TGCAGCGTTGGGGGGGGCGCAACTGAAGCTTTCTTT. This sequence encodes CSVGGGATEAFF. Based on the CDR3 plus reference TRBV29-1 and TRBJ1-1, the full variable domain is SAVISQKPSRDICQRGTSLTIQCQVDSQVTMMFWYRQQPGQSLTLIATANQGSEATYESGFVIDKFPISRPNLTFSTLTVSNMSPEDSSIYLCSVGGGATEAFFGQGTRLTVV.